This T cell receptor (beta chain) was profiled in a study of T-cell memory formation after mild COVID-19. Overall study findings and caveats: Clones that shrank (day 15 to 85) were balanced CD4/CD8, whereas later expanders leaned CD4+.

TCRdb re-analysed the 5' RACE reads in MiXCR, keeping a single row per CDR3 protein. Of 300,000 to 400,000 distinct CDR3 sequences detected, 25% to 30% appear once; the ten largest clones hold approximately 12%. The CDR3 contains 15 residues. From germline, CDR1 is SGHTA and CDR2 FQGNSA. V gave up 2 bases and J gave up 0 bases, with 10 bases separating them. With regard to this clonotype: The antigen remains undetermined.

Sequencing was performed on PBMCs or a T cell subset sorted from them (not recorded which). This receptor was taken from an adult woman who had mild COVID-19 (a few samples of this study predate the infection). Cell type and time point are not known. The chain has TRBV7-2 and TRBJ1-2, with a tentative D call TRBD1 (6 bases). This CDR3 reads CASSLTGPANYGYTF. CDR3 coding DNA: TGTGCCAGCAGCTTAACAGGGCCAGCTAACTATGGCTACACCTTC.